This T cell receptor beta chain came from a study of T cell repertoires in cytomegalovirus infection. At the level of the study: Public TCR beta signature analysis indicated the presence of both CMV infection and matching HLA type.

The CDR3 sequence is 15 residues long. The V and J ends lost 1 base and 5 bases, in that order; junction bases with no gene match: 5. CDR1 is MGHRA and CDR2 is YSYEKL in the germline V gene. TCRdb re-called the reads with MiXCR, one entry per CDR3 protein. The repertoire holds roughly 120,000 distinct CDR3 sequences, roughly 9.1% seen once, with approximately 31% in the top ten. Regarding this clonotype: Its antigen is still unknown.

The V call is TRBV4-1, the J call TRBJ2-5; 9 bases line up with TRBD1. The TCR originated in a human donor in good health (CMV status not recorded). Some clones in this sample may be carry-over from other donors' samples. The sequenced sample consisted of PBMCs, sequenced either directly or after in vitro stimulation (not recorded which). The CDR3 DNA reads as TGCGCCAGCAGCCAAGGCGCCGGGACAGGGGAGACCCAGTACTTC. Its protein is CASSQGAGTGETQYF.